These T cell receptor beta chains were read from a single sample in a study of blood T cell repertoires in COVID-19. TCRdb's table, derived via immunoSEQ multiplex PCR, lists solely in-frame clones and lacks some. The table records 120,000 to 150,000 clones, about 86% of them present only once. The sample was peripheral blood. The receptor source for this set is a woman aged 45-60 years with active or convalescent COVID-19. CDR3s include the opening cysteine and the closing phenylalanine or tryptophan. The D gene is left open where the match is weak. Clone size is stated in some rows and not others, as once, few, many or a class when expanded.

D,size,J,length,V,CDR3,DNA
NA,NA,TRBJ2-7,11,TRBV30,CAGRGFYEQYF,TGTGCCGGTAGGGGATTCTACGAGCAGTACTTC
NA,NA,TRBJ2-5,15,TRBV18,CASSPGVRVQETQYF,TGTGCCAGCTCACCGGGAGTACGGGTACAAGAGACCCAGTACTTC
NA,NA,TRBJ1-3,11,TRBV7-8,CASLSGNTIYF,TGTGCCAGCCTGTCTGGAAACACCATATATTTT
NA,few,TRBJ1-6,15,TRBV4-2,CASSQEVGSGAPLHF,TGTGCCAGCAGCCAAGAGGTAGGGAGTGGTGCACCCCTCCACTTT
TRBD2,NA,TRBJ2-7,14,TRBV7-6,CASSPGGGRREQYF,TGTGCCAGCAGCCCAGGCGGGGGGCGCCGGGAGCAGTACTTC
NA,NA,TRBJ1-1,14,TRBV4-2,CASSQDGESAEAFF,TGTGCCAGCAGCCAAGATGGGGAGAGCGCTGAAGCTTTCTTT
TRBD1,NA,TRBJ1-1,18,TRBV5-1,CASSLLPRQGVVNTEAFF,TGCGCCAGCAGCTTACTTCCCAGACAGGGGGTTGTGAACACTGAAGCTTTCTTT
TRBD2,NA,TRBJ2-5,15,TRBV30,CAWSVLAGGSVTQYF,TGTGCCTGGAGTGTATTAGCGGGGGGGTCCGTCACCCAGTACTTC
TRBD1,NA,TRBJ2-3,15,TRBV7-9,CASSFVRQGKDTQYF,TGTGCCAGCAGCTTCGTCCGACAGGGCAAAGATACGCAGTATTTT
TRBD2,NA,TRBJ2-1,16,TRBV7-7,CASSLLASGGYNEQFF,TGTGCTAGCAGCTTATTGGCTAGCGGGGGGTACAATGAGCAGTTCTTC
TRBD1,once,TRBJ1-1,16,TRBV7-2,CASSDGTGALGTEAFF,TGTGCCAGCAGCGACGGGACAGGAGCTTTGGGGACTGAAGCTTTCTTT
TRBD2,few,TRBJ2-3,16,TRBV7-3,CASSLIAGGRTDTQYF,TGTGCCAGCAGCTTAATAGCGGGGGGCCGCACAGATACGCAGTATTTT
TRBD1,NA,TRBJ2-1,16,TRBV7-9,CASSSTQGESYNEQFF,TGTGCCAGCAGCTCCACACAGGGGGAGTCCTACAATGAGCAGTTCTTC
NA,NA,TRBJ2-7,14,TRBV28,CASSPRGSSYEQYF,TGTGCCAGCAGCCCCCGGGGGAGTTCCTACGAGCAGTACTTC
NA,NA,TRBJ1-2,13,TRBV29-1,CSVELQGSEGYTF,TGCAGCGTTGAACTCCAGGGGTCGGAGGGCTACACCTTC
NA,NA,TRBJ1-1,14,TRBV13,CASSPSGKNTEAFF,TGTGCCAGCAGCCCCTCGGGGAAGAACACTGAAGCTTTCTTT
NA,NA,TRBJ1-1,15,TRBV7-2,CASSLAADRGTEAFF,TGTGCCAGCAGCTTAGCCGCGGATCGGGGCACTGAAGCTTTCTTT
NA,NA,TRBJ2-3,15,TRBV4-2,CASSQGGEVGDTQYF,TGTGCCAGCAGCCAAGGGGGGGAAGTAGGAGATACGCAGTATTTT
NA,few,TRBJ2-1,13,TRBV6-2/TRBV6-3,CASSYGTSSRQFF,TGTGCCAGCAGTTACGGTACTAGCAGTAGGCAGTTCTTC
NA,NA,TRBJ2-7,13,TRBV28,CASSLTGKLEQYF,TGTGCCAGCAGTCTCACCGGGAAACTTGAGCAGTACTTC
NA,NA,TRBJ1-3,15,TRBV28,CASSTQGRSGNTIYF,TGTGCCAGCAGTACACAGGGACGCTCTGGAAACACCATATATTTT
NA,NA,TRBJ1-2,13,TRBV19,CARPPREGYGYTF,TGTGCCAGACCCCCCCGGGAAGGCTATGGCTACACCTTC
TRBD1,NA,TRBJ2-2,18,TRBV20-1,CSASSGMGGTGHTGELFF,TGCAGTGCTAGTTCCGGGATGGGCGGGACAGGGCACACCGGGGAGCTGTTTTTT
NA,NA,TRBJ1-5,16,TRBV30,CAWSRKLQYSNQPQHF,TGTGCCTGGAGTAGAAAATTACAGTATAGCAATCAGCCCCAGCATTTT
NA,NA,TRBJ1-1,14,TRBV29-1,CSVGGGVMNTEAFF,TGCAGCGTTGGCGGGGGAGTCATGAACACTGAAGCTTTCTTT
NA,few,TRBJ1-2,15,TRBV5-6,CASSLDRSNPYGYTF,TGTGCCAGCAGCTTGGACAGGTCCAACCCCTATGGCTACACCTTC
NA,NA,TRBJ2-7,14,TRBV7-2,CASSWTLQAHEQYF,TGTGCCAGCAGCTGGACTCTTCAGGCCCACGAGCAGTACTTC
NA,NA,TRBJ1-1,13,TRBV5-5,CASSPSLSTEAFF,TGTGCCAGCAGCCCAAGCCTGAGCACTGAAGCTTTCTTT
NA,NA,TRBJ1-2,13,TRBV30,CAWSVRNSYGYTF,TGTGCCTGGAGTGTAAGGAACAGCTATGGCTACACCTTC
NA,NA,TRBJ2-5,13,TRBV7-2,CASSLALEGAQYF,TGTGCCAGCAGCTTAGCCCTTGAGGGGGCCCAGTACTTC
NA,NA,TRBJ1-5,13,TRBV19,CASSIRGNQPQHF,TGTGCCAGTAGTATACGGGGGAATCAGCCCCAGCATTTT
TRBD1,NA,TRBJ1-1,12,TRBV12-3/TRBV12-4,CASIDRDRAAFF,TGTGCCAGCATTGACCGGGACAGGGCAGCTTTCTTT
TRBD1,NA,TRBJ2-7,14,TRBV6-2/TRBV6-3,CASSSNKDTGTGFF,TGTGCCAGCAGCTCAAACAAAGACACCGGGACAGGATTTTTC
NA,NA,TRBJ1-1,14,TRBV7-9,CASSFGAVNTEAFF,TGTGCCAGCAGCTTTGGGGCCGTAAACACTGAAGCTTTCTTT
TRBD2,NA,TRBJ2-1,16,TRBV7-9,CASSARLAGSHNEQFF,TGTGCCAGCAGCGCTAGACTAGCGGGGAGCCACAATGAGCAGTTCTTC
NA,NA,TRBJ1-4,11,TRBV20-1,CSALKPEKLFF,TGCAGTGCTCTTAAGCCAGAAAAACTGTTTTTT
TRBD1,NA,TRBJ1-2,12,TRBV19,CASSLNRGGYTF,TGTGCCAGTAGCCTGAACAGGGGCGGCTACACCTTC
NA,NA,TRBJ2-2,15,TRBV4-3,CASSQDWAHTGELFF,TGCGCCAGCAGCCAAGATTGGGCCCACACCGGGGAGCTGTTTTTT
NA,NA,TRBJ1-6,14,TRBV10-2,CASSVLENNSPLHF,TGCGCCAGCAGTGTTTTAGAGAATAATTCACCCCTCCACTTT
NA,NA,TRBJ2-3,14,TRBV27,CASSLSGTQDTQYF,TGTGCCAGCAGTTTATCGGGGACACAGGATACGCAGTATTTT
TRBD2,NA,TRBJ2-1,16,TRBV19,CASSRGGTSGSNEQFF,TGTGCCAGTAGTAGGGGGGGGACTAGCGGGAGTAATGAGCAGTTCTTC
NA,NA,TRBJ1-1,14,TRBV6-5,CASSYKGVNTEAFF,TGTGCCAGCAGTTACAAAGGAGTTAACACTGAAGCTTTCTTT
NA,NA,TRBJ2-7,13,TRBV13,CASSSLPSYEQYF,TGTGCCAGCAGCTCACTCCCCTCCTACGAGCAGTACTTC
TRBD2,once,TRBJ2-2,16,TRBV13,CASSDSGTRNTGELFF,TGTGCCAGCAGCGATTCCGGGACTAGGAACACCGGGGAGCTGTTTTTT
TRBD1,NA,TRBJ1-6,14,TRBV6-6,CASSGGQENSPLHF,TGTGCCAGCAGTGGGGGACAGGAAAATTCACCCCTCCACTTT
NA,NA,TRBJ1-2,11,TRBV28,CASSWAGGYTF,TGTGCCAGCAGTTGGGCTGGGGGCTACACCTTC
NA,NA,TRBJ1-1,12,TRBV11-2,CASSLGRVGAFF,TGTGCCAGCAGCTTAGGGCGGGTCGGAGCTTTCTTT
TRBD1,NA,TRBJ2-1,16,TRBV28,CASSFAAAGGAVTQFF,TGTGCCAGCAGTTTCGCCGCGGCAGGGGGCGCCGTCACCCAGTTCTTC
NA,once,TRBJ1-1,13,TRBV24-1,CATSAAGNTEAFF,TGTGCCACCAGTGCGGCGGGAAACACTGAAGCTTTCTTT
TRBD1,NA,TRBJ1-2,16,TRBV9,CASSGAQGAPRYGYTF,TGTGCCAGCAGCGGAGCACAGGGGGCGCCTCGCTATGGCTACACCTTC
TRBD1,NA,TRBJ1-5,17,TRBV4-1,CASSQAGTGDSNQPQHF,TGCGCCAGCAGCCAAGCCGGGACAGGGGATTCGAACCAGCCCCAGCATTTT
NA,NA,TRBJ1-1,16,TRBV28,CASSSPREREGTEAFF,TGTGCCAGCAGCTCTCCGCGAGAACGTGAGGGAACGGAAGCTTTCTTT
TRBD2,NA,TRBJ2-1,16,TRBV2,CASRNVWTSSYNEQFF,TGTGCCAGCAGAAACGTGTGGACTAGCTCCTACAATGAGCAGTTCTTC
NA,NA,TRBJ2-1,14,TRBV7-9,CASSPRWQASEQFF,TGTGCCAGCAGCCCCCGGTGGCAGGCAAGTGAGCAGTTCTTC